Shown below are 28 T cell receptor beta chains from a single sample sequenced in a study of low-dose radiotherapy and immunotherapy resistance in tumors. Documented time point: after trial treatment. Treatment indicated: LDRT plus nivolumab, ipilimumab, low-dose cyclophosphamide and aspirin (RACIN trial). It was with a constant-region primer and a V-primer adapter that TCRs were amplified over roughly 19 PCR cycles. Via MiXCR, TCRdb re-called the reads, giving one row per CDR3 protein. This sample has under 60,000 distinct CDR3 sequences, with around a third found just once. The sample was PBMCs, taken after low-dose radiotherapy plus immunotherapy. The receptor source for this set is a male donor with rectosigmoid adenocarcinoma.

This clonotype was seen ten or more times. The V gene is TRBV29-1, the J gene TRBJ1-4; TRBD1 matches 9 bases. Trimming cost V 6 bases and J 4 bases; bases outside gene matches: 6. Germline V gene lookup returns CDR1 SQVTM and CDR2 ANQGSEA. The CDR3 covers 14 residues. CDR3 coding DNA: TGCAGCGTGGGGGACAGGGCCCTTAATGAAAAACTGTTTTTT. This gives the protein CSVGDRALNEKLFF.

This clonotype was picked up many times. J is TRBJ1-1 and V is TRBV6-5; D is possibly TRBD1 (5 bases). This CDR3 has 15 residues. The germline V gene has CDR1 MNHEY and CDR2 SVGAGI. V was clipped by 2 bases and J by 0 bases, with 10 bases between them. The CDR3 DNA reads TGTGCCAGCAGTTACGACAGAGCCATGAACACTGAAGCTTTCTTT. Amino acid sequence: CASSYDRAMNTEAFF.

This clonotype came up a few times. The genes are TRBV28 and TRBJ2-5; D is ambiguous. The germline V gene has CDR1 MDHEN and CDR2 SYDVKM. The CDR3 is 14 amino acids. V was trimmed by 6 bases and J by 0 bases, leaving 11 bases between them. Here the CDR3 reads CASSPPAYQETQYF. DNA for the CDR3: TGTGCCAGCAGCCCGCCGGCGTACCAAGAGACCCAGTACTTC. The complete variable domain, with remaining parts taken from reference TRBV28 and TRBJ2-5, reads DVKVTQSSRYLVKRTGEKVFLECVQDMDHENMFWYRQDPGLGLRLIYFSYDVKMKEKGDIPEGYSVSREKKERFSLILESASTNQTSMYLCASSPPAYQETQYFGPGTRLLVL.

In this sample, this clonotype turned up many times. This chain connects TRBV11-1 to TRBJ2-2, with D possibly matching TRBD2 (5 bases). The CDR3 runs to 16 residues. Germline CDR1 SGHAT, CDR2 FQDESV (reference sequence). The V and J ends lost 8 bases and 0 bases respectively, with 16 bases between them. CDR3 residues: CASLEGRIANTGELFF. The CDR3 DNA sequence: TGTGCCAGCCTCGAGGGCAGGATCGCGAACACCGGGGAGCTGTTTTTT.

This clonotype was observed at least ten times. The genes are TRBV4-2 and TRBJ2-1; the D is unclear. Trimming cost V 0 bases and J 5 bases, with 5 bases left between them. Germline lookup yields CDR1 LGHNA and CDR2 YNFKEQ. The CDR3 has 13 amino acids. CDR3 DNA sequence: TGTGCCAGCAGCCAAGATCTGGACAATGAGCAGTTCTTC. It specifies CASSQDLDNEQFF.

This clonotype is judged medium-sized. The chain uses TRBV12-3 or TRBV12-4 and TRBJ1-6; D ambiguous. There are 13 residues in the CDR3. The germline V and J ends were trimmed by 7 bases and 7 bases, with 11 bases remaining between them. CDR3 in DNA: TGTGCCAGCACCTCGACGCAAAATTCACCCCTCCACTTT. It translates to CASTSTQNSPLHF.

This clonotype was seen at least ten times. CDR3 DNA sequence: TGCGCCAGCAGCTGGGGGACAGGGGTCAATGAAAAACTGTTTTTT. Translated: CASSWGTGVNEKLFF. V gene TRBV5-1 combines with J gene TRBJ1-4; 10 bases align to TRBD1. The CDR3 sequence is 15 residues long. From germline, CDR1 is SGHRS and CDR2 YFSETQ. The junction had 4 bases not matched to a gene; V was cut back by 3 bases and J by 5 bases.

In its sample, this clonotype was seen many times. The rearrangement links TRBV5-1 to TRBJ2-5, with a tentative D call TRBD2 (6 bases). This CDR3 spans 15 amino acids. Looked up from germline, CDR1 is SGHRS and CDR2 is YFSETQ. The V gene lost 2 bases and the J gene lost 1 base, with 12 bases spanning the gap. This CDR3 is CASSLVPRGQETQYF. CDR3 sequence (DNA): TGCGCCAGCAGCTTAGTCCCGCGGGGCCAAGAGACCCAGTACTTC.

By share, this clonotype counts as medium-sized. The chain uses TRBV5-4 and TRBJ2-1, with TRBD2 identical over 10 bases. Germline loops: CDR1 SGHNT, CDR2 YYREEE (reference sequence). V shed 5 bases, J shed 7 bases, and the junction held 6 bases outside the gene matches. This CDR3 is 14 amino acids long. The CDR3 nucleotides are TGTGCCAGCAGGGCTAGCGGGAGCTGGAATGAGCAGTTCTTC. Translation: CASRASGSWNEQFF.

This clonotype appeared a few times. A far bigger clonotype differs at one base, so this is likely a read error. J is TRBJ2-1 and V is TRBV5-8; 7 nucleotides line up with TRBD2. The CDR3 runs 15 residues. Looked up from germline, CDR1 is SGHTS and CDR2 is YDEGEE. The CDR3 sequence is CASSPGLVSYNEQLF. CDR3 DNA: TGTGCCAGCAGCCCAGGACTAGTCTCCTACAATGAGCAGCTCTTC. Based on the CDR3 plus reference TRBV5-8 and TRBJ2-1, the full variable domain is EAGVTQSPTHLIKTRGQQATLRCSPISGHTSVYWYQQALGLGLQFLLWYDEGEERNRGNFPPRFSGRQFPNYSSELNVNALELEDSALYLCASSPGLVSYNEQLFGPGTRLTVL.

This clonotype was seen many times. The gene calls are TRBV20-1 and TRBJ2-7; tentative D call: TRBD2 (6 bases). Trimming pared 3 bases from V and 3 bases from J, leaving 12 bases between. Germline CDR1 DFQATT, CDR2 SNEGSKA (reference sequence). There are 13 residues in the CDR3. The CDR3 loop is CSARGNSGYEQYF. CDR3 DNA sequence: TGCAGTGCTAGGGGTAATAGCGGCTACGAGCAGTACTTC.

This clonotype was picked up many times. The chain links TRBV7-2 to TRBJ2-7; D not certain. Looked up from germline, CDR1 is SGHTA and CDR2 is FQGNSA. The V and J ends lost 6 bases and 0 bases respectively, with 18 bases between them. This CDR3 contains 16 residues. CDR3 in amino acids: CASSSQWGVPSYEQYF. The CDR3 DNA is TGTGCCAGCAGTTCTCAATGGGGTGTACCCTCCTACGAGCAGTACTTC.

This clonotype has only a few counts. The rearrangement joins TRBV6-2 or TRBV6-3 to TRBJ2-5; D is possibly TRBD2 (7 bases). CDR1 MNHEY and CDR2 SVGEGT come from the germline V gene. The CDR3 sequence is 14 residues long. V gave up 5 bases and J gave up 6 bases, with 16 bases separating them. CDR3 in amino acids: CASSEGGGAQTQYF. CDR3 DNA sequence: TGTGCCAGCAGTGAGGGAGGGGGGGCCCAGACCCAGTACTTC.

This clonotype was found many times. The V call is TRBV28, the J call TRBJ2-7; 7 bases fit TRBD1. The CDR3 is made up of 16 amino acids. V was clipped by 4 bases and J by 12 bases; unmatched bases: 21. Germline loops: CDR1 MDHEN, CDR2 SYDVKM. CDR3 sequence (DNA): TGTGCCAGCAGTTCATTCTCGGAGACAGGGAAGTTTGGAGGGTACTTC. Protein product: CASSSFSETGKFGGYF.

This clonotype was observed a few times. The V gene is TRBV2, the J gene TRBJ1-1; no reliable D call. Germline V gene sequence: CDR1 SNHLY, CDR2 FYNNEI. This CDR3 is built from 12 residues. V lost 6 bases to trimming and J lost 3 bases, with 8 bases between them. Here the CDR3 DNA reads TGTGCCAGCAGCCTAGGGTACACTGAAGCTTTCTTT. It translates to CASSLGYTEAFF. The full variable domain, rest sourced from reference TRBV2 and TRBJ1-1, is EPEVTQTPSHQVTQMGQEVILRCVPISNHLYFYWYRQILGQKVEFLVSFYNNEISEKSEIFDDQFSVERPDGSNFTLKIRSTKLEDSAMYFCASSLGYTEAFFGQGTRLTVV.

This clonotype has at least ten counts. The chain carries TRBV7-9 and TRBJ2-5, with D possibly matching TRBD2 (6 bases). Trimming cost V 8 bases and J 4 bases, with 17 bases left between them. The germline V gene has CDR1 SEHNR and CDR2 FQNEAQ (reference sequence). The CDR3 runs 14 residues. This CDR3 reads CASESGGIRETQYF. CDR3 bases: TGTGCCAGCGAAAGTGGGGGGATTAGAGAGACCCAGTACTTC. The complete variable domain, with remaining parts taken from reference TRBV7-9 and TRBJ2-5, reads DTGVSQNPRHKITKRGQNVTFRCDPISEHNRLYWYRQTLGQGPEFLTYFQNEAQLEKSRLLSDRFSAERPKGSFSTLEIQRTEQGDSAMYLCASESGGIRETQYFGPGTRLLVL.

This clonotype was counted ten times or more. The chain couples TRBV29-1 to TRBJ2-7; no clear D gene. Germline CDR1 SQVTM, CDR2 ANQGSEA. Trimming cost V 3 bases and J 0 bases, with 9 bases left between them. The CDR3 is 13 residues long. The CDR3 sequence is CSVELGISYEQYF. The CDR3 bases are TGCAGCGTTGAGCTCGGCATCTCCTACGAGCAGTACTTC.

The sample holds a few counts of this clonotype. This may come from a read error, since a much larger clone is one base off. The V call is TRBV2, the J call TRBJ2-1; TRBD1 matches at 12 bases. Per germline, CDR1 SNHLY and CDR2 FYNNEI. With V trimmed by 6 bases and J by 10 bases, 4 bases remained unmatched. This CDR3 comprises 13 residues. CDR3 DNA sequence: TGTGCCAGCAGGGGACAGGGGGCCGGCGAGCAGTTCTTC. It yields the protein CASRGQGAGEQFF.

The rearrangement joins TRBV4-1 to TRBJ1-3; D unresolved. Germline CDR1 MGHRA, CDR2 YSYEKL. CDR3 length: 14 amino acids. Trimming took off 6 bases at V and 0 bases at J, with 9 bases between the two ends. This CDR3 reads CASSLTGSGNTIYF. The DNA of the CDR3 is TGCGCCAGCAGTCTCACTGGCTCTGGAAACACCATATATTTT.

This clonotype was counted many times. The chain combines TRBV7-2 with TRBJ1-3; D unclear. V was pared by 2 bases and J by 0 bases, with 8 bases between. The CDR3 covers 15 residues. Germline-derived CDR1 and CDR2 are SGHTA and FQGNSA. The CDR3 region has the DNA TGTGCCAGCAGCTTACAATTGGGCTCTGGAAACACCATATATTTT. Translation: CASSLQLGSGNTIYF.

In this sample, this clonotype turned up many times. The chain carries TRBV29-1 and TRBJ2-3; D not certain. The germline gives CDR1 SQVTM, CDR2 ANQGSEA. V dropped 7 bases and J dropped 0 bases, with 8 bases sitting between them. The CDR3 runs to 12 residues. The CDR3 loop reads CSARSSTDTQYF. Written as DNA, the CDR3 is TGCAGCGCCCGGTCTAGCACAGATACGCAGTATTTT.

Remarks on this clonotype: A far larger clone is only one base removed, so a read error is likely. V and J are TRBV28 and TRBJ2-7, with a possible D match to TRBD2 (5 bases). The DNA matches TRBJ2-1 better at its end, which makes the J call doubtful. Germline assignment: CDR1 MDHEN and CDR2 SYDVKM. The CDR3 totals 16 residues. Here the CDR3 DNA reads TGTGTCAGCAGTCTAGACATCGGGAACGCCTACAATGAGCAGTTCTTC. Protein: CVSSLDIGNAYNEQFF.

Turning to this clonotype: This sequence is one base from a far larger clone and is likely a read error. V usage is TRBV9 and J usage is TRBJ2-7, with TRBD1 matching over 7 bases. Germline assignment: CDR1 SGDLS and CDR2 YYNGEE. J lost 7 bases, V lost 5 bases, and 12 bases had no gene match. CDR3 size: 14 residues. CDR3 region: CASSVGQIYNEQYF. CDR3 sequence (DNA): TGTGCCAGCAGTGTGGGACAGATTTACAATGAGCAGTACTTC.

This clonotype showed up many times. The chain links TRBV27 to TRBJ1-2; the D is unclear. Per the germline V gene, CDR1 is MNHEY and CDR2 is SMNVEV (reference sequence). This CDR3 has 14 residues. Deletions cut 2 bases from V and 0 bases from J, with 7 bases between. The CDR3, as DNA: TGTGCCAGCAGTTTAAACCCTTCTAACTATGGCTACACCTTC. Its protein is CASSLNPSNYGYTF.

The chain carries TRBV7-9 and TRBJ2-1; TRBD2 matches at 16 bases. Germline loops: CDR1 SEHNR, CDR2 FQNEAQ (reference sequence). The V gene end was trimmed by 5 bases and the J gene end by 6 bases; junction bases not matched to a gene: 4. The CDR3 is 16 residues long. The CDR3 spells CASSPGTSGGANEQFF. CDR3 DNA sequence: TGTGCCAGCAGCCCCGGGACTAGCGGGGGGGCCAATGAGCAGTTCTTC.

This clonotype was seen a handful of times. V usage is TRBV5-1 and J usage is TRBJ2-3; TRBD2 is a possible D gene (7 bases). The CDR3 length is 14 residues. CDR1 is SGHRS, CDR2 YFSETQ, per germline. The V end was cut by 3 bases, the J end by 5 bases, with 13 bases between. CDR3 sequence reads: CASSSSGGRDTQYF. The CDR3 coding sequence is TGCGCCAGCAGCTCGTCGGGGGGCCGAGATACGCAGTATTTT. Filled out from reference TRBV5-1 and TRBJ2-3, the complete variable domain reads KAGVTQTPRYLIKTRGQQVTLSCSPISGHRSVSWYQQTPGQGLQFLFEYFSETQRNKGNFPGRFSGRQFSNSRSEMNVSTLELGDSALYLCASSSSGGRDTQYFGPGTRLTVL.

The chain recombines TRBV28 with TRBJ1-1; a possible D gene is TRBD1 (6 bases). V gave up 3 bases and J gave up 3 bases, with 14 bases separating them. This CDR3 has 15 amino acids. Germline-derived CDR1 and CDR2 are MDHEN and SYDVKM. CDR3 sequence: CASSLKGDWYTEAFF. For the CDR3, the DNA is TGTGCCAGCAGTTTGAAGGGGGACTGGTACACTGAAGCTTTCTTT.

This clonotype was observed at least ten times. The V and J genes are TRBV7-3 and TRBJ2-1; D is perhaps TRBD2 (5 bases). V lost 5 bases to trimming and J lost 6 bases, with 17 bases between them. Per the germline V gene, CDR1 is SGHTA and CDR2 is FQGTGA. The CDR3 loop spans 15 amino acids. CDR3 DNA: TGTGCCAGCAGCGTACAACCTCTAACTAGCAATGAGCAGTTCTTC. It is translated as CASSVQPLTSNEQFF. The entire variable domain, with the rest obtained from reference TRBV7-3 and TRBJ2-1, is as follows: GAGVSQTPSNKVTEKGKYVELRCDPISGHTALYWYRQSLGQGPEFLIYFQGTGAADDSGLPNDRFFAVRPEGSVSTLKIQRTERGDSAVYLCASSVQPLTSNEQFFGPGTRLTVL.